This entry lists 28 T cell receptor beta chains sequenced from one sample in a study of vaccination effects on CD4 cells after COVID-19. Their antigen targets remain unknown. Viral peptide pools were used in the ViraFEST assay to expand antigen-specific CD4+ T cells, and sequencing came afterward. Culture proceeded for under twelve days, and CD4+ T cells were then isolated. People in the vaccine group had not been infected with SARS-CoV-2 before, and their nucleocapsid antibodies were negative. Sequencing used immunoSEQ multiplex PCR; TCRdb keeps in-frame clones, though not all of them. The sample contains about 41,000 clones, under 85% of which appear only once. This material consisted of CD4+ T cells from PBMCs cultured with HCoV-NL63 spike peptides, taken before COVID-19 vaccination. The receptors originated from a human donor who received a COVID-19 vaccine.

For the CDR3, the DNA is TGTGCCAGCAGCTTACAGGCGGGGGGAAATACCGGGGAGCTGTTTTTT. Translating gives CASSLQAGGNTGELFF. V usage is TRBV7-2 and J usage is TRBJ2-2; 8 nucleotides agree with TRBD2. V shed 2 bases and J 5 bases; nucleotides not matched to a gene: 7. CDR1 and CDR2 (germline): SGHTA, FQGNSA. This CDR3 spans 16 amino acids.

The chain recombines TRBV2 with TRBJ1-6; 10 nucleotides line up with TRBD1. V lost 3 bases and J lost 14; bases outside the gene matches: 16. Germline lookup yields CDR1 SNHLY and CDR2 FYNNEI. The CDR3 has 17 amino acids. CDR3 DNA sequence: TGTGCCAGCAGTGAGCCCGTAGGGGGACAGGGGAGGAGGTCCCTCCACTTT. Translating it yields CASSEPVGGQGRRSLHF. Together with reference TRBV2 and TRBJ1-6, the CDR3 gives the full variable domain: EPEVTQTPSHQVTQMGQEVILRCVPISNHLYFYWYRQILGQKVEFLVSFYNNEISEKSEIFDDQFSVERPDGSNFTLKIRSTKLEDSAMYFCASSEPVGGQGRRSLHFGNGTRLTVT.

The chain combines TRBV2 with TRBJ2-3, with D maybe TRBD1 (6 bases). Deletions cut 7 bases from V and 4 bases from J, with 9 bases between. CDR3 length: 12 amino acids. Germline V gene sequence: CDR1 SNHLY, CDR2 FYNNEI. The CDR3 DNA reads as TGTGCCAGCACTACAGGGTCAGATACGCAGTATTTT. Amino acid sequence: CASTTGSDTQYF.

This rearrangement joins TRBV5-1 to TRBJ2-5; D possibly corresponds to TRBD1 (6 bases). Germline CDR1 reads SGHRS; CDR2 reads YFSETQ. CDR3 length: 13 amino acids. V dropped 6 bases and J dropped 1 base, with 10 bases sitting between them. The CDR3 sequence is CASNRGGQETQYF. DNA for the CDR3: TGCGCCAGCAATAGAGGGGGCCAAGAGACCCAGTACTTC.

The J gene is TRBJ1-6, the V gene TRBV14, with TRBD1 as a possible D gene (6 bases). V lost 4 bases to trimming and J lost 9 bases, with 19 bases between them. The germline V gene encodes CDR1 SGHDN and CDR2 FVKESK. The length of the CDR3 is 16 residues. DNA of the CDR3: TGTGCCAGCAGCCGTTTCCAGGGGATTGGAATTTCACCCCTCCACTTT. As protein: CASSRFQGIGISPLHF. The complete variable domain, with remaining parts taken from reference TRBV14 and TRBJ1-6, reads EAGVTQFPSHSVIEKGQTVTLRCDPISGHDNLYWYRRVMGKEIKFLLHFVKESKQDESGMPNNRFLAERTGGTYSTLKVQPAELEDSGVYFCASSRFQGIGISPLHFGNGTRLTVT.

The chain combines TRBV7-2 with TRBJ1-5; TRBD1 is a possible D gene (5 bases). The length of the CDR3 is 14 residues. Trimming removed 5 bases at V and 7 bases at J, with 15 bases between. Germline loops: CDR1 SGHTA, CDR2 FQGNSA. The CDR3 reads CASSPRQGGQPQHF. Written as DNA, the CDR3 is TGTGCCAGCAGCCCGAGGCAGGGCGGCCAGCCCCAGCATTTT.

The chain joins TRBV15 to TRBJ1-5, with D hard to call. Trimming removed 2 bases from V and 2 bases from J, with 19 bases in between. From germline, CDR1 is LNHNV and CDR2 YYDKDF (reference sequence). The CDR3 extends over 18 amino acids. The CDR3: CATSRQNILSSGNQPQHF. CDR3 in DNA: TGTGCCACCAGCAGACAAAACATTCTGAGTTCCGGCAATCAGCCCCAGCATTTT. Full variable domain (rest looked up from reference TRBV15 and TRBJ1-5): DAMVIQNPRYQVTQFGKPVTLSCSQTLNHNVMYWYQQKSSQAPKLLFHYYDKDFNNEADTPDNFQSRRPNTSFCFLDIRSPGLGDTAMYLCATSRQNILSSGNQPQHFGDGTRLSIL.

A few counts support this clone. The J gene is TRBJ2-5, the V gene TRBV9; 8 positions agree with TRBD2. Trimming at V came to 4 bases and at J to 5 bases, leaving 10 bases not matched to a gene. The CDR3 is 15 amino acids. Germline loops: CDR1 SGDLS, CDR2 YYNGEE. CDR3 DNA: TGTGCCAGCAGCCGAAGTGGACAGCGGGGGGAGACCCAGTACTTC. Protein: CASSRSGQRGETQYF.

CDR3 sequence (DNA): TGTGCCAGCAGCTTGTACTTTGGGTCCTACGAGCAGTACGTC. It yields the protein CASSLYFGSYEQYV. This chain connects TRBV5-6 to TRBJ2-7; D is undetermined. Trimming pared 1 base from V and 1 base from J, leaving 9 bases between. The CDR3 runs 14 residues. Looked up from germline, CDR1 is SGHDT and CDR2 is YYEEEE.

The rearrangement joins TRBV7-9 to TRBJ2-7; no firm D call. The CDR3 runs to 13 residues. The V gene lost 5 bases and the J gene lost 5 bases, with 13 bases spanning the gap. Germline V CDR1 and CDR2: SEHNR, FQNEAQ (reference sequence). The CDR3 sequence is CASSRLGSHEQYV. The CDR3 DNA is TGTGCCAGCAGCCGCCTGGGCTCGCACGAGCAGTACGTC.

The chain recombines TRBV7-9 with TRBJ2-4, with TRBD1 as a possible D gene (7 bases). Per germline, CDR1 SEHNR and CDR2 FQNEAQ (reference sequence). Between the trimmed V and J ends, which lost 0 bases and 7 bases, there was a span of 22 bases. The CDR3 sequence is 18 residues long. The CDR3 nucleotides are TGTGCCAGCAGCTTAGCAAGTGGGGCAGGGGGGATGAGGAACATTCAGTACTTC. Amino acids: CASSLASGAGGMRNIQYF.

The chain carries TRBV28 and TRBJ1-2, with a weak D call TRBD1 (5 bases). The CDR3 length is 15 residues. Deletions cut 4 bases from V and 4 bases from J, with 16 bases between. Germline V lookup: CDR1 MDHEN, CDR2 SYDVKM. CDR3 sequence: CASSSTAASSYGYTF. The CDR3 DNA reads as TGTGCCAGCAGTTCGACAGCAGCTTCTTCCTATGGCTACACCTTC.

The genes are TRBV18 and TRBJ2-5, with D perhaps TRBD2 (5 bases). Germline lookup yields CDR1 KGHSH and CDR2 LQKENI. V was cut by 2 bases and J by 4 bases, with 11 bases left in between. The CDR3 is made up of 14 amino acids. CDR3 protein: CASSPIPEGETQYF. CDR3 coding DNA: TGTGCCAGCTCACCAATCCCTGAGGGAGAGACCCAGTACTTC.

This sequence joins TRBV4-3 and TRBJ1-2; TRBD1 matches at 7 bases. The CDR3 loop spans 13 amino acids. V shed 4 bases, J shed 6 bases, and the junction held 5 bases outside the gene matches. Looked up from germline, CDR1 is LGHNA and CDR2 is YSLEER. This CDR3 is CASSLGTANGYTF. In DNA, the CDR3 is TGCGCCAGCAGCCTAGGGACAGCGAATGGCTACACCTTC.

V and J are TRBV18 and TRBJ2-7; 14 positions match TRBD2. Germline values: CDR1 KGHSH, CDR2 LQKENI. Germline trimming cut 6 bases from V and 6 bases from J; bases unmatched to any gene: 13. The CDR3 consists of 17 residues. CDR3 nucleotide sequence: TGTGCCAGCTCCCAAGCCCCCGGACTAGCGGGGGGTTCCGAGCAGTACGTC. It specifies CASSQAPGLAGGSEQYV.

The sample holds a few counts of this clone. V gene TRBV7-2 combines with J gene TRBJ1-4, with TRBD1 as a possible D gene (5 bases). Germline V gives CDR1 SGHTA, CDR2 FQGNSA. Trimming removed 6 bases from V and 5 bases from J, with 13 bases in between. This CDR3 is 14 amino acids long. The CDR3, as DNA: TGTGCCAGCAGTAGCCGGGACCGCAATGAAAAACTGTTTTTT. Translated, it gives CASSSRDRNEKLFF.

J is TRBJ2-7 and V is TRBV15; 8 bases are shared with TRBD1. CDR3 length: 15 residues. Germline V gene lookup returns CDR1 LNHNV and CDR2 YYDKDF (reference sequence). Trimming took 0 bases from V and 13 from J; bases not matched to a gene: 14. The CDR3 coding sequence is TGTGCCACCAGCAGAGACCGGACTTATTGGGACAGGACTTACGTC. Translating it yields CATSRDRTYWDRTYV.

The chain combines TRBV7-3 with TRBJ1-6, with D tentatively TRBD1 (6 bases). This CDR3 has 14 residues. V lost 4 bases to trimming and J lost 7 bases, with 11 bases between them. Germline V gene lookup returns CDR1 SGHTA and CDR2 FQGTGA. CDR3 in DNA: TGTGCCAGCAGCTCAACAGGGCGAAATTCACCCCTCCACTTT. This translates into CASSSTGRNSPLHF.

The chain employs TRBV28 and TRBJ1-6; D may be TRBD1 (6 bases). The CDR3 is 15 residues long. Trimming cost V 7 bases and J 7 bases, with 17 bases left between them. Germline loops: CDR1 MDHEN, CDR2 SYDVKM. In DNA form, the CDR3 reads TGTGCCAGCATCCCTAGCAGGGGCCAAAATTCACCCCTCCACTTT. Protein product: CASIPSRGQNSPLHF.

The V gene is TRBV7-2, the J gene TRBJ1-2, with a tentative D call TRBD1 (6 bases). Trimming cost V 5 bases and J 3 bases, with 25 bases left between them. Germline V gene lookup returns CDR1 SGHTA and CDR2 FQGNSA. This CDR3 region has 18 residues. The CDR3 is CASSTTNYRASFYYGYTF. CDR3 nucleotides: TGTGCCAGCAGCACGACCAACTACAGGGCGTCCTTTTACTATGGCTACACCTTC.

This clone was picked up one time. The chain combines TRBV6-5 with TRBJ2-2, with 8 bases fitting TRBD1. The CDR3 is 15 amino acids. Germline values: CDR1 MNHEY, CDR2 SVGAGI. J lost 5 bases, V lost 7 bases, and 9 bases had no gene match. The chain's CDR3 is CASIRTGILTGELFF. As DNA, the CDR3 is TGTGCCAGCATACGGACAGGGATTTTGACCGGGGAGCTGTTTTTT.

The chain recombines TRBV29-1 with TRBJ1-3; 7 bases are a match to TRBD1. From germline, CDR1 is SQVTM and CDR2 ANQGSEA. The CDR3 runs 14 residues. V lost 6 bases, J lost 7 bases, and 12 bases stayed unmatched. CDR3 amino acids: CSVAGTVPPNTIYF. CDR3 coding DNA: TGCAGCGTCGCCGGGACAGTCCCTCCGAACACCATATATTTT. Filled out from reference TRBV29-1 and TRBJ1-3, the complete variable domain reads SAVISQKPSRDICQRGTSLTIQCQVDSQVTMMFWYRQQPGQSLTLIATANQGSEATYESGFVIDKFPISRPNLTFSTLTVSNMSPEDSSIYLCSVAGTVPPNTIYFGEGSWLTVV.

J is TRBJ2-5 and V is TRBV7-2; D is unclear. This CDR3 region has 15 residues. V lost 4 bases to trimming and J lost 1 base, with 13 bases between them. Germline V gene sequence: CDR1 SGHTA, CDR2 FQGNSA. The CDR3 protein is CASSSSGRIQETQYF. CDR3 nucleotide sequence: TGTGCCAGCAGCTCGTCTGGACGGATCCAAGAGACCCAGTACTTC.

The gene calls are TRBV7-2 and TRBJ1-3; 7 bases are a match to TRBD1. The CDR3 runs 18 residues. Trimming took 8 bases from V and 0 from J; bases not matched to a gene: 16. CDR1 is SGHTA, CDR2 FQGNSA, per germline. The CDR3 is CASQNPWQGVFSGNTIYF. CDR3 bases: TGTGCCAGCCAGAACCCTTGGCAGGGGGTTTTCTCTGGAAACACCATATATTTT.

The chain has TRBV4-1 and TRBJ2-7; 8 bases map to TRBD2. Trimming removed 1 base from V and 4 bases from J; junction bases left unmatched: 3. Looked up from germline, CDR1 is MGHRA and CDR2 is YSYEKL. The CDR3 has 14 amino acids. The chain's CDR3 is CASSQGSGGYEQYV. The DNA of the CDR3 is TGCGCCAGCAGCCAAGGCAGCGGGGGTTACGAGCAGTACGTC.

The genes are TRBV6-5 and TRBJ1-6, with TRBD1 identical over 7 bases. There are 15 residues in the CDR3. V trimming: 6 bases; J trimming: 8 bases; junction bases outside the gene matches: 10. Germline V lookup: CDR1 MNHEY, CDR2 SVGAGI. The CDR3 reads CASRPNPGGDSPLHF. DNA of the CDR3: TGTGCCAGCAGACCTAACCCAGGGGGGGATTCACCCCTCCACTTT.

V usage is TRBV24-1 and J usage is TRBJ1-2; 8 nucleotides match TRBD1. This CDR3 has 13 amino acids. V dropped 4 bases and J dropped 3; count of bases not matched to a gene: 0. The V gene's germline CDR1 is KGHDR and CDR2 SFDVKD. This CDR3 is CATSEGQDYGYTF. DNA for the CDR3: TGTGCCACCAGTGAGGGACAGGACTATGGCTACACCTTC.

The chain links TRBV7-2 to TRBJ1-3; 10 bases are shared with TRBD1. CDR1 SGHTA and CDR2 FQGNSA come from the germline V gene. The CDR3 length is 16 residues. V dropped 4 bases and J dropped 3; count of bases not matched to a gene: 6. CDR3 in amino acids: CASSSDRGFFGNTIYF. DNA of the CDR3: TGTGCCAGCAGCTCGGACAGGGGGTTCTTTGGAAACACCATATATTTT.